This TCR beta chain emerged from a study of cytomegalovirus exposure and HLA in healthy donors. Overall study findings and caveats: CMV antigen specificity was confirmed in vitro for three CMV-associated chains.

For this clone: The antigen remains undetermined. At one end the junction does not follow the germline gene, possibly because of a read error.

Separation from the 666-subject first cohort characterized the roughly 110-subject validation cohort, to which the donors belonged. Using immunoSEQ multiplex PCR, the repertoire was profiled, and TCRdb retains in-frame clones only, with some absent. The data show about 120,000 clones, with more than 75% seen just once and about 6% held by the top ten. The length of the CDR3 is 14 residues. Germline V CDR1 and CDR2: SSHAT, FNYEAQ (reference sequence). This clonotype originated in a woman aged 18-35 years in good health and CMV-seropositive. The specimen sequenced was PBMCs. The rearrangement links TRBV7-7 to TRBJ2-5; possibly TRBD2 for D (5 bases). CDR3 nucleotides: TGTGCTAGCAGCTTTCGGGGTTCCCAAGAGACCCAGTACTTC. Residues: CASSFRGSQETQYF.